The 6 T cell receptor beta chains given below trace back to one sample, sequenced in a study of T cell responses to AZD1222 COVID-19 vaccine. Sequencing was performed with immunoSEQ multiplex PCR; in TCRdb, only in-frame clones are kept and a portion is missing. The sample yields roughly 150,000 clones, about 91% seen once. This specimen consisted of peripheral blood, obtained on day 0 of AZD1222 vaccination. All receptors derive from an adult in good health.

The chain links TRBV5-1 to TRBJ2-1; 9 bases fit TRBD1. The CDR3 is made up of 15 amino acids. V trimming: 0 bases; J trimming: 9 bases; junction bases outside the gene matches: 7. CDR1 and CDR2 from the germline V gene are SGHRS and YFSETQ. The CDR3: CASSLVLGDRVEQFF. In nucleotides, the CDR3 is TGCGCCAGCAGCTTGGTCTTAGGGGACAGGGTTGAGCAGTTCTTC.

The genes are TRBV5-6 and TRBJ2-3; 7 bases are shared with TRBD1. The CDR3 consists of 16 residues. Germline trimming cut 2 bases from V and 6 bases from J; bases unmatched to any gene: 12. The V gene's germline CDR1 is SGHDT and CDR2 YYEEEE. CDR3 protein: CASSFLTGDGPDTQYF. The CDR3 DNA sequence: TGTGCCAGCAGCTTCCTAACAGGGGACGGACCTGATACGCAGTATTTT. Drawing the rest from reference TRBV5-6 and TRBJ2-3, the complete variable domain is DAGVTQSPTHLIKTRGQQVTLRCSPKSGHDTVSWYQQALGQGPQFIFQYYEEEERQRGNFPDRFSGHQFPNYSSELNVNALLLGDSALYLCASSFLTGDGPDTQYFGPGTRLTVL.

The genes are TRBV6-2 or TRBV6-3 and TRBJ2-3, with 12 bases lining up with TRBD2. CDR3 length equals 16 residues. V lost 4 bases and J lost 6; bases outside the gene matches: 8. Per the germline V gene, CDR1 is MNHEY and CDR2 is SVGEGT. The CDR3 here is CASSWLAGGVTDTQYF. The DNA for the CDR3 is TGTGCCAGCAGTTGGCTAGCGGGAGGGGTCACGGATACGCAGTATTTT.

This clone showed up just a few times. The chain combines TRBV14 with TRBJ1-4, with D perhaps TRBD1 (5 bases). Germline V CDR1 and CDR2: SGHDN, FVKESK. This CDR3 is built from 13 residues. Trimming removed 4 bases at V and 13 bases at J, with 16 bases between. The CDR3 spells CASSRREGLGLFF. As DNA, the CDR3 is TGTGCCAGCAGCCGAAGGGAGGGACTAGGACTGTTTTTT. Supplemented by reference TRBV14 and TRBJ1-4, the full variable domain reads EAGVTQFPSHSVIEKGQTVTLRCDPISGHDNLYWYRRVMGKEIKFLLHFVKESKQDESGMPNNRFLAERTGGTYSTLKVQPAELEDSGVYFCASSRREGLGLFFGSGTQLSVL.

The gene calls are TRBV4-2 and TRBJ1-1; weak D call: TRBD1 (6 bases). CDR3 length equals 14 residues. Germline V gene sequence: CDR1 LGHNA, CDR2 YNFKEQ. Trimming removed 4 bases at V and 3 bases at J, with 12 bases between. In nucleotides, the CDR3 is TGTGCCAGCAGCCTACAGGGTGGTGACACTGAAGCTTTCTTT. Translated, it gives CASSLQGGDTEAFF.

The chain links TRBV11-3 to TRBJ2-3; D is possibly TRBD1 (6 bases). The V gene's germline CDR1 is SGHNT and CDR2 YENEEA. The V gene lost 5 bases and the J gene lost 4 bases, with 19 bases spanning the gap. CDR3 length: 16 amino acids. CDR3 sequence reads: CASSPLRTVLADTQYF. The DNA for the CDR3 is TGTGCCAGCAGCCCTCTGCGGACAGTGTTAGCAGATACGCAGTATTTT. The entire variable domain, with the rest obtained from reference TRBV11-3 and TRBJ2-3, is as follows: EAGVVQSPRYKIIEKKQPVAFWCNPISGHNTLYWYLQNLGQGPELLIRYENEEAVDDSQLPKDRFSAERLKGVDSTLKIQPAELGDSAVYLCASSPLRTVLADTQYFGPGTRLTVL.